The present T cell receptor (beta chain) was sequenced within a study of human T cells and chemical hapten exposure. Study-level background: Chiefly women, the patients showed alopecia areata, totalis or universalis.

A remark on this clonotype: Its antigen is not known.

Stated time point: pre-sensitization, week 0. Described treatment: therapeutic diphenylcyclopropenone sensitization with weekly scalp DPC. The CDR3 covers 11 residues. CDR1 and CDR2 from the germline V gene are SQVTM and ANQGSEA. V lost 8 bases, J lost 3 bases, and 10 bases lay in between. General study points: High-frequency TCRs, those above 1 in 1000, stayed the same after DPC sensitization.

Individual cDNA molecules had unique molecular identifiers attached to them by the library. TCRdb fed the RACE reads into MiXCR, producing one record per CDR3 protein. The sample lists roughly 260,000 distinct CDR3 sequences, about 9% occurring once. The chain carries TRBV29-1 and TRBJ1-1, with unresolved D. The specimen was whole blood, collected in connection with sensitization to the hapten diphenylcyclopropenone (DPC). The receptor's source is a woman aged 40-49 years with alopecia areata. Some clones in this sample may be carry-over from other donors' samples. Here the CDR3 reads CSSGSHTEAFF. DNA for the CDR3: TGCAGCTCCGGGTCCCACACTGAAGCTTTCTTT. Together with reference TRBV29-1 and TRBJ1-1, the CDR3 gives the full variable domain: SAVISQKPSRDICQRGTSLTIQCQVDSQVTMMFWYRQQPGQSLTLIATANQGSEATYESGFVIDKFPISRPNLTFSTLTVSNMSPEDSSIYLCSSGSHTEAFFGQGTRLTVV.